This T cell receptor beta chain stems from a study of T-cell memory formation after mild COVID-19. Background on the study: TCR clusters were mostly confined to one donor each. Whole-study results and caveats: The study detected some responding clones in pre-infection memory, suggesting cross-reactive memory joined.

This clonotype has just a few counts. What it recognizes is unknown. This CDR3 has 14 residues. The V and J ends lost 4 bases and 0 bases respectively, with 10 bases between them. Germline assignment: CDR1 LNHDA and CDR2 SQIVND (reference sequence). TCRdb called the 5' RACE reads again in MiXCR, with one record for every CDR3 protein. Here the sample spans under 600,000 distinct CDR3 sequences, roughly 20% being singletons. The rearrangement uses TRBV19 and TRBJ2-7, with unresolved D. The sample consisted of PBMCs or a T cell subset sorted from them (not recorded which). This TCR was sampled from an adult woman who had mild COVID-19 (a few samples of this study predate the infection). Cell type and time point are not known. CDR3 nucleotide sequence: TGTGCCAGTAGTACAGCAGGTAGCTCCTACGAGCAGTACTTC. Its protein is CASSTAGSSYEQYF.